These 24 T cell receptor beta chains originate from one sample sequenced in a study of T cells in Graves' hyperthyroidism and ophthalmopathy. Authors of the study amplified TCR beta CDR3 regions from RNA transcripts. When the TCR CDR3 underwent first-round RT-PCR, the HTBI primer set was used. TCRdb used MiXCR to reprocess the multiplex PCR reads, holding one entry per CDR3 protein. The sample records 650,000 to 800,000 distinct CDR3 sequences, 45% being singletons. The sample taken for sequencing was peripheral blood or thyroid tissue (not recorded which). These receptors all stem from an adult man with Graves' disease, either hyperthyroidism or ophthalmopathy (not recorded which).

This rearrangement joins TRBV9 to TRBJ2-5; 8 bases align to TRBD1. The CDR3 runs to 14 residues. Germline V gives CDR1 SGDLS, CDR2 YYNGEE. Trimming at V came to 3 bases and at J to 9 bases, leaving 10 bases not matched to a gene. CDR3 bases: TGTGCCAGCAGCGAGGACAGGGCCACTAGTCCCCAGTACTTC. This codes for CASSEDRATSPQYF.

This clonotype was counted ten times or more. The chain recombines TRBV10-3 with TRBJ1-3; D unclear. Germline V gene sequence: CDR1 ENHRY, CDR2 SYGVKD. This CDR3 has 17 residues. The V end lost 2 bases, the J end lost 4 bases, and 18 bases lay between the germline ends. The CDR3 loop reads CAISEPQPWTSGNTIYF. The CDR3 coding sequence is TGTGCCATCAGTGAGCCGCAACCATGGACGTCAGGAAACACCATATATTTT.

V and J are TRBV29-1 and TRBJ2-5; D may correspond to TRBD1 or TRBD2 (7 bases each). Germline assignment: CDR1 SQVTM and CDR2 ANQGSEA. Trimming stripped 4 bases from V and 4 bases from J, with 13 bases between. The CDR3 sequence is 13 residues long. In nucleotides, the CDR3 is TGCAGCGTTGCGGCAGGGGGGGCAGAGACCCAGTACTTC. Amino acid sequence: CSVAAGGAETQYF.

This clonotype showed up just a few times. The chain recombines TRBV20-1 with TRBJ2-7; D is possibly TRBD1 or TRBD2 (5 bases each). Looked up from germline, CDR1 is DFQATT and CDR2 is SNEGSKA (reference sequence). Trimming pared 3 bases from V and 2 bases from J, leaving 14 bases between. This CDR3 comprises 14 residues. In DNA, the CDR3 is TGCAGTGCTAGCCGGGACCCCGGGGCCTACGAGCAGTACTTC. Protein sequence: CSASRDPGAYEQYF.

This clonotype appeared a few times. The rearrangement links TRBV6-5 to TRBJ1-1; 7 bases line up with TRBD1. V was clipped by 7 bases and J by 0 bases; unmatched bases: 5. Per germline, CDR1 MNHEY and CDR2 SVGAGI. CDR3 size: 14 residues. The CDR3 DNA is TGTGCCAGCACCGAGGGGGCCCTGAACACTGAAGCTTTCTTT. This gives the protein CASTEGALNTEAFF.

The chain is built from TRBV7-2 and TRBJ2-7, with 12 bases lining up with TRBD1. The CDR3 loop spans 14 amino acids. V trimming: 5 bases; J trimming: 6 bases; junction bases outside the gene matches: 5. Per germline, CDR1 SGHTA and CDR2 FQGNSA. The CDR3 bases are TGTGCCAGCAGCGCGGGACAGGGGGCAGTCGAGCAGTACTTC. Translated, it gives CASSAGQGAVEQYF.

This clonotype was counted only a few times. The rearrangement uses TRBV10-3 and TRBJ1-2; 7 bases map to TRBD1. Per germline, CDR1 ENHRY and CDR2 SYGVKD. The CDR3 covers 15 residues. V lost 2 bases to trimming and J lost 6 bases; unmatched junction nucleotides: 9. CDR3 DNA sequence: TGTGCCATCAGTGAGCCGAATGGACAGGTCGATGGCTACACCTTC. It specifies CAISEPNGQVDGYTF.

This clonotype was found a few times. V gene TRBV2 combines with J gene TRBJ2-5; D possibly corresponds to TRBD2 (6 bases). V dropped 10 bases and J dropped 5 bases, with 20 bases sitting between them. Germline V gene lookup returns CDR1 SNHLY and CDR2 FYNNEI. CDR3 length equals 14 residues. CDR3 coding DNA: TGTGCCACCCCCCGGGCGGGGACTGGGGAGACCCAGTACTTC. Residues: CATPRAGTGETQYF.

Comment on this clonotype: Mismatch with germline at one junction end may stem from a read error. The chain is built from TRBV10-3 and TRBJ1-1; D might be TRBD1 (5 bases). Germline assignment: CDR1 ENHRY and CDR2 SYGVKD. CDR3 length: 14 residues. Here the CDR3 DNA reads TGTGCCACCAGTGACCCCGGACAGAACACTGAAGCTTTCTTT. As protein: CATSDPGQNTEAFF.

In its sample, this clonotype was seen a few times. This chain joins TRBV19 and TRBJ1-1; D might be TRBD1 (5 bases). CDR3 length equals 14 residues. V was cut by 4 bases and J by 2 bases, with 11 bases left in between. CDR1 and CDR2 (germline): LNHDA, SQIVND (reference sequence). CDR3 DNA: TGTGCCAGTAGTAAACCCGGGGGAAACACTGAAGCTTTCTTT. Protein: CASSKPGGNTEAFF.

The CDR3 nucleotides read TGCAGCGTTGCATTCGGACGGGTGAACACCATATATTTT. Translating it yields CSVAFGRVNTIYF. The rearrangement uses TRBV29-1 and TRBJ1-3; D unresolved. Trimming shortened V by 4 bases and J by 7 bases, and 14 bases separated the two germline ends. CDR1 is SQVTM and CDR2 is ANQGSEA in the germline V gene. The CDR3 totals 13 residues.

A remark on this clonotype: A read error may explain this, as a much larger clone is one base away. The chain carries TRBV7-8 and TRBJ2-5; the D is unclear. Looked up from germline, CDR1 is SGHVS and CDR2 is FQNEAQ. This CDR3 has 13 residues. V lost 1 base and J lost 5, with 8 bases in between. The CDR3 here is CASSLGWVETQYF. CDR3 in DNA: TGTGCCAGCAGCTTAGGATGGGTGGAGACCCAGTACTTC.

This clonotype was counted only a few times. V usage is TRBV7-9 and J usage is TRBJ2-2; 12 bases are shared with TRBD2. Per the germline V gene, CDR1 is SEHNR and CDR2 is FQNEAQ (reference sequence). This CDR3 contains 19 residues. Losses at the gene ends were 5 bases for V and 3 bases for J; bases not matched to a gene: 13. CDR3 in DNA: TGTGCCAGCAGCCCTGGACTAGCGGGGTTCGTTCAGCACACCGGGGAGCTGTTTTTT. Translation: CASSPGLAGFVQHTGELFF.

The rearrangement uses TRBV7-9 and TRBJ2-7; TRBD1 aligns across 8 bases. This CDR3 is 16 amino acids long. Germline-derived CDR1 and CDR2 are SEHNR and FQNEAQ (reference sequence). With 4 bases clipped from V and 3 bases from J, the junction kept 11 bases outside the gene matches. CDR3 residues: CASSSRRTGTLYEQYF. CDR3 bases: TGTGCCAGCAGCTCTCGTCGGACAGGGACTCTCTACGAGCAGTACTTC.

The CDR3 coding sequence is TGTGCCAGCGGACTCGATTCACCCCTCCACTTT. Protein sequence: CASGLDSPLHF. V and J are TRBV25-1 and TRBJ1-6, with D hard to call. Trimming removed 8 bases from V and 8 bases from J, with 7 bases in between. The CDR3 covers 11 residues. Germline assignment: CDR1 MGHDK and CDR2 SYGVNS.

As to this clonotype: Since a much larger clone is just one base distant, this may be a read error. The rearrangement uses TRBV2 and TRBJ1-2; possibly TRBD1 for D (5 bases). Trimming cost V 6 bases and J 1 base, with 12 bases left between them. CDR3 size: 14 residues. Germline CDR1 is SNHLY and CDR2 is FYNNEI. The CDR3 reads CASRRNGGNYGYTF. The CDR3 bases are TGTGCCAGCAGGAGGAACGGGGGTAACTATGGCTACACCTTC.

This chain joins TRBV4-1 and TRBJ2-7, with D tentatively TRBD1 (5 bases). V dropped 1 base and J dropped 2 bases, with 15 bases sitting between them. The CDR3 runs to 16 residues. The germline V gene has CDR1 MGHRA and CDR2 YSYEKL. Written as DNA, the CDR3 is TGCGCCAGCAGCCAAGGTATAGACAGATTAACCTACGAGCAGTACTTC. It is translated as CASSQGIDRLTYEQYF.

The V call is TRBV7-6, the J call TRBJ2-7, with D tentatively TRBD2 (6 bases). Per germline, CDR1 SGHVS and CDR2 FNYEAQ. The CDR3 spans 12 residues. Trimming left V 11 bases short and J 2 bases short, with 13 bases between. DNA of the CDR3: TGTGCCCTATCTTGGGGGGCCTACGAGCAGTACTTC. It yields the protein CALSWGAYEQYF.

The gene calls are TRBV7-2 and TRBJ2-2; TRBD2 aligns across 7 bases. The V gene's germline CDR1 is SGHTA and CDR2 FQGNSA. This CDR3 comprises 14 residues. V lost 5 bases, J lost 3 bases, and 3 bases stayed unmatched. CDR3 DNA sequence: TGTGCCAGCAGCAGCGGGATCCACACCGGGGAGCTGTTTTTT. This translates into CASSSGIHTGELFF.

The rearrangement uses TRBV7-9 and TRBJ2-7; TRBD2 matches 15 bases. Germline-derived CDR1 and CDR2 are SEHNR and FQNEAQ (reference sequence). With 6 bases clipped from V and 2 bases from J, the junction kept 8 bases outside the gene matches. This CDR3 is built from 17 residues. This CDR3 reads CASRLGTSGRSPYEQYF. In DNA, the CDR3 is TGTGCCAGCAGACTTGGGACTAGCGGGAGGTCCCCCTACGAGCAGTACTTC. Filled out from reference TRBV7-9 and TRBJ2-7, the complete variable domain reads DTGVSQNPRHKITKRGQNVTFRCDPISEHNRLYWYRQTLGQGPEFLTYFQNEAQLEKSRLLSDRFSAERPKGSFSTLEIQRTEQGDSAMYLCASRLGTSGRSPYEQYFGPGTRLTVT.

There are a few counts of this clonotype. The chain recombines TRBV29-1 with TRBJ1-5; 7 bases align to TRBD1. V shed 7 bases and J 3 bases; nucleotides not matched to a gene: 15. From germline, CDR1 is SQVTM and CDR2 ANQGSEA. The CDR3 sequence is 16 residues long. The CDR3 sequence is CSAVVVGTEDNQPQHF. DNA for the CDR3: TGCAGCGCCGTGGTAGTAGGGACAGAGGACAATCAGCCCCAGCATTTT.

This chain uses TRBV20-1 with TRBJ1-1, with 7 bases that match TRBD1. Trimming removed 5 bases from V and 4 bases from J; junction bases left unmatched: 10. The CDR3 is made up of 14 amino acids. Germline V lookup: CDR1 DFQATT, CDR2 SNEGSKA (reference sequence). The CDR3 loop is CSAGETGWSTEAFF. CDR3 sequence (DNA): TGCAGTGCTGGGGAGACAGGGTGGAGCACTGAAGCTTTCTTT.

This clonotype was counted only a few times. Being one base from a much bigger clone, this may be a read error. The chain recombines TRBV11-1 with TRBJ1-1; 7 bases align to TRBD1. The CDR3 contains 13 residues. Germline assignment: CDR1 SGHAT and CDR2 FQDESV (reference sequence). Germline trimming cut 5 bases from V and 3 bases from J; bases unmatched to any gene: 3. CDR3 coding DNA: TGTGCCAGCAGCCAGGGGGGGGACACTGAAGCTTTCTTT. It is translated as CASSQGGDTEAFF.

This rearrangement joins TRBV10-3 to TRBJ2-7; 15 bases are shared with TRBD2. Germline-derived CDR1 and CDR2 are ENHRY and SYGVKD. V lost 11 bases to trimming and J lost 5 bases; unmatched junction nucleotides: 13. This CDR3 spans 16 amino acids. In DNA, the CDR3 is TGTGCCTCCCGAGGACTAGCGGGAGGGCCGCGCGACGAGCAGTACTTC. Its protein product is CASRGLAGGPRDEQYF.